This T cell receptor beta chain was sequenced for a study of blood T cell repertoires in COVID-19. Overall study context: Sites in the United States, Italy and Spain provided acute and convalescent COVID-19 samples.

Authors' data handling: Reference gene primer amplification yielded estimated nucleated cell counts. TCRdb's table, derived via immunoSEQ multiplex PCR, lists solely in-frame clones and lacks some. That table supplies the V and J calls and clone size; D and trimming were determined from the DNA. Among around 310,000 clones, about nine tenths were seen once, and the ten largest hold under 15%. Unmatched junction bases numbered 15, after V lost 5 bases and J lost 6 bases. CDR3 length: 16 amino acids. Germline V gives CDR1 SEHNR, CDR2 FQNEAQ (reference sequence). The V gene is TRBV7-9, the J gene TRBJ1-2, with TRBD1 identical over 7 bases. The clonotype originates from a woman in her sixties with acute or convalescent COVID-19. Sequencing input: peripheral blood. CDR3 sequence reads: CASSPVTGEVYDGYTF. CDR3 DNA sequence: TGTGCCAGCAGCCCGGTAACAGGGGAAGTGTATGATGGCTACACCTTC. The full variable domain, its missing parts supplied by reference TRBV7-9 and TRBJ1-2, is DTGVSQNPRHKITKRGQNVTFRCDPISEHNRLYWYRQTLGQGPEFLTYFQNEAQLEKSRLLSDRFSAERPKGSFSTLEIQRTEQGDSAMYLCASSPVTGEVYDGYTFGSGTRLTVV.